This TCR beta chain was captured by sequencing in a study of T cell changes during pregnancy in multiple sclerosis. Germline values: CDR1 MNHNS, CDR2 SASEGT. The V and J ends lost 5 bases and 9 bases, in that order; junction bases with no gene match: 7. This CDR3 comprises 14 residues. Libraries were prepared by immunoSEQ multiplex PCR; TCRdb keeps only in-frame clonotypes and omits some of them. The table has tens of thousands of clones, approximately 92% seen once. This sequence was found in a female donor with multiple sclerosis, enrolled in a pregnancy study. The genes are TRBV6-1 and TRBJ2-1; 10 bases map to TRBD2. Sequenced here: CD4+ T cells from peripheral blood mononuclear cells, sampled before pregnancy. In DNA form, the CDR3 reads TGTGCCAGCAGTCCAGGCATAGCGGGAGGTGAGCAGTTCTTC. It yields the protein CASSPGIAGGEQFF.